These 12 T cell receptor beta chains originate from one sample sequenced in a study of shared clonotypes between healthy human individuals. The repertoire was sequenced with immunoSEQ multiplex PCR; TCRdb's copy has only in-frame clones and lacks some. The sample includes about 680,000 clones, around 67% of them seen just once. Sequenced material: memory CD4+ T cells sorted from blood. Subset defined: CD45RA-negative fraction. The receptors here all came from a woman under 40 in good health.

The chain recombines TRBV6-5 with TRBJ2-7; TRBD1 matches at 7 bases. Per the germline V gene, CDR1 is MNHEY and CDR2 is SVGAGI. V lost 0 bases to trimming and J lost 6 bases; unmatched junction nucleotides: 8. This CDR3 spans 15 amino acids. For the CDR3, the DNA is TGTGCCAGCAGTTACTCGAGGCAGGGGGTCGCCGAGCAGTACTTC. Its protein product is CASSYSRQGVAEQYF.

The chain recombines TRBV28 with TRBJ2-7, with D tentatively TRBD1 (6 bases). The germline V gene encodes CDR1 MDHEN and CDR2 SYDVKM. V was cut by 7 bases and J by 3 bases, with 19 bases left in between. The CDR3 spans 15 residues. CDR3 bases: TGTGCCAGCACCTCAGCGACGGACAGCGGCTACGAGCAGTACTTC. It translates to CASTSATDSGYEQYF.

The rearrangement joins TRBV19 to TRBJ1-3; D not certain. The CDR3 is 15 residues long. The germline V gene encodes CDR1 LNHDA and CDR2 SQIVND (reference sequence). Trimming removed 5 bases from V and 0 bases from J, with 11 bases in between. The CDR3 region is CASSPGPSSGNTIYF. The CDR3 bases are TGTGCCAGTAGTCCCGGACCGAGCTCTGGAAACACCATATATTTT. Using reference TRBV19 and TRBJ1-3 for the parts outside the CDR3, the full variable domain is DGGITQSPKYLFRKEGQNVTLSCEQNLNHDAMYWYRQDPGQGLRLIYYSQIVNDFQKGDIAEGYSVSREKKESFPLTVTSAQKNPTAFYLCASSPGPSSGNTIYFGEGSWLTVV.

The J gene is TRBJ2-1, the V gene TRBV5-1; the match to TRBD2 covers 7 bases. Trimming took 7 bases from V and 9 from J; bases not matched to a gene: 13. This CDR3 has 14 residues. Per the germline V gene, CDR1 is SGHRS and CDR2 is YFSETQ. CDR3 DNA sequence: TGCGCCAGCTTCGAAGGGACTATTGCGGGTGAGCAGTTCTTC. Amino acid sequence: CASFEGTIAGEQFF.

In this sample, this clone turned up a few times. The rearrangement joins TRBV2 to TRBJ2-7; possibly TRBD2 for D (6 bases). The germline gives CDR1 SNHLY, CDR2 FYNNEI. The CDR3 has 14 amino acids. The V gene lost 4 bases and the J gene lost 1 base, with 11 bases spanning the gap. The CDR3 sequence is CASSAEGLSYEQYF. The CDR3 nucleotides are TGTGCCAGCAGTGCGGAGGGGCTTTCCTACGAGCAGTACTTC.

The V and J genes are TRBV5-1 and TRBJ1-2; the D is unclear. Looked up from germline, CDR1 is SGHRS and CDR2 is YFSETQ. This CDR3 has 15 residues. Trimming cost V 4 bases and J 4 bases, with 17 bases left between them. The CDR3: CASSEDGIQSYGYTF. The CDR3 coding sequence is TGCGCCAGCAGCGAGGACGGGATCCAGTCCTATGGCTACACCTTC.

The V gene is TRBV9, the J gene TRBJ2-6; D is uncertain. From germline, CDR1 is SGDLS and CDR2 YYNGEE. This CDR3 comprises 16 residues. Trimming stripped 0 bases from V and 0 bases from J, with 7 bases between. DNA of the CDR3: TGTGCCAGCAGCGTAGATTCTAGCTCTGGGGCCAACGTCCTGACTTTC. Translated, it gives CASSVDSSSGANVLTF.

The V gene is TRBV2, the J gene TRBJ1-2; D may be TRBD1 (6 bases). The CDR3 totals 15 residues. Between the trimmed V and J ends, which lost 2 bases and 0 bases, there was a span of 10 bases. Germline CDR1 and CDR2: SNHLY and FYNNEI. The CDR3 bases are TGTGCCAGCAGTGAACTTGGACAGACTAACTATGGCTACACCTTC. This sequence encodes CASSELGQTNYGYTF.

The rearrangement links TRBV5-6 to TRBJ2-2; no reliable D call. Trimming cost V 3 bases and J 4 bases, with 4 bases left between them. CDR1 and CDR2 from the germline V gene are SGHDT and YYEEEE. The CDR3 length is 12 residues. CDR3 loop: CASSSRTGELFF. The CDR3 nucleotides read TGTGCCAGCAGCTCACGCACCGGGGAGCTGTTTTTT. The variable domain in full, completed from reference TRBV5-6 and TRBJ2-2, reads DAGVTQSPTHLIKTRGQQVTLRCSPKSGHDTVSWYQQALGQGPQFIFQYYEEEERQRGNFPDRFSGHQFPNYSSELNVNALLLGDSALYLCASSSRTGELFFGEGSRLTVL.

The V gene is TRBV21-1, the J gene TRBJ2-2. TRBV21-1 is a known pseudogene. This CDR3 is built from 16 residues. CDR3 DNA: TGTGCCAGCAGCAGACAGCGGCCCCCGAACACCGGGGAGCTGTTTTTT. Its protein is CASSRQRPPNTGELFF.

The chain employs TRBV30 and TRBJ2-7; D not certain. Germline V gives CDR1 GTSNPN, CDR2 SVGIG (reference sequence). The CDR3 is 12 residues long. Trimming removed 5 bases from V and 3 bases from J, with 11 bases in between. Written as DNA, the CDR3 is TGTGCCTGGGGAACAAGGCTCTACGAGCAGTACTTC. It encodes CAWGTRLYEQYF.

The rearrangement joins TRBV29-1 to TRBJ2-1, with D perhaps TRBD1 (6 bases). The CDR3 length is 14 residues. With 5 bases removed from V and 15 bases from J, the gap between germline ends came to 26 bases. The germline V gene encodes CDR1 SQVTM and CDR2 ANQGSEA. The CDR3 loop reads CSVLGSRQVIVRFF. In DNA, the CDR3 is TGCAGCGTTTTGGGGTCCCGACAGGTAATTGTGCGGTTCTTC.